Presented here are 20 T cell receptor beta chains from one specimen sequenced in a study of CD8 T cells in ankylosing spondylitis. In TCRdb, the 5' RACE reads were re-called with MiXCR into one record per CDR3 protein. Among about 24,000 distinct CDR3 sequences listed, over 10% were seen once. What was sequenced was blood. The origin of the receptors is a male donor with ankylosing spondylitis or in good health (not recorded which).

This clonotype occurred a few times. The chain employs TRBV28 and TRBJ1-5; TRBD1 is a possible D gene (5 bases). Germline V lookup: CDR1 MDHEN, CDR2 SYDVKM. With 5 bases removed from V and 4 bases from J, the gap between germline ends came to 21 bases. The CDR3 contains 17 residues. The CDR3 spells CASSKIPQGPVNQPQHF. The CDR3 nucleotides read TGTGCCAGCAGTAAAATCCCCCAGGGACCCGTAAATCAGCCCCAGCATTTT.

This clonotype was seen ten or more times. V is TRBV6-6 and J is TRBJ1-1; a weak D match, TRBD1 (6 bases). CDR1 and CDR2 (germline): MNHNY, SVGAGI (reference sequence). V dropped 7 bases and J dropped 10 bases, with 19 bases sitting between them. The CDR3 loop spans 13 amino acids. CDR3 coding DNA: TGTGCCAGCAACCCGGGGGCAAGGGGCCGAGCTTTCTTT. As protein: CASNPGARGRAFF.

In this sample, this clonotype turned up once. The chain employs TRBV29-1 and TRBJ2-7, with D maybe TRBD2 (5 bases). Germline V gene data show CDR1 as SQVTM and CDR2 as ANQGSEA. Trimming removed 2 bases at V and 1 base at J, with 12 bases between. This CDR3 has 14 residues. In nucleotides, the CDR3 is TGCAGCGTTGAATTAGCCTCGGGGTCCTACGAGCAGTACTTC. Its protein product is CSVELASGSYEQYF.

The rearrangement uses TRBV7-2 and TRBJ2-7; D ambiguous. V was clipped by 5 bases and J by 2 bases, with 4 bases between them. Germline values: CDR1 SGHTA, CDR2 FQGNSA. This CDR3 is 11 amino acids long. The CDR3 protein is CASSPAYEQYF. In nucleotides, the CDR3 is TGTGCCAGCAGCCCCGCCTACGAGCAGTACTTC.

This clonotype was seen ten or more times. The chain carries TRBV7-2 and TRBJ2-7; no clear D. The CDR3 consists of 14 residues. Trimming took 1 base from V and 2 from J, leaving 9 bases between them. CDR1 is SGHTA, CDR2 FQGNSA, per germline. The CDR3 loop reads CASSLGVFPYEQYF. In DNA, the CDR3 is TGTGCCAGCAGCTTAGGGGTTTTTCCCTACGAGCAGTACTTC. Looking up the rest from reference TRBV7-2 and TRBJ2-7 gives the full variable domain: GAGVSQSPSNKVTEKGKDVELRCDPISGHTALYWYRQSLGQGLEFLIYFQGNSAPDKSGLPSDRFSAERTGGSVSTLTIQRTQQEDSAVYLCASSLGVFPYEQYFGPGTRLTVT.

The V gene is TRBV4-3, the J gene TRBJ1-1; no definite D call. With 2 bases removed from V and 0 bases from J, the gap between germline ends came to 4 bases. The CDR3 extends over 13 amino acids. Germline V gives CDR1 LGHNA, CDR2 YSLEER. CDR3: CASSQRVNTEAFF. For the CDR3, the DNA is TGCGCCAGCAGCCAACGGGTGAACACTGAAGCTTTCTTT.

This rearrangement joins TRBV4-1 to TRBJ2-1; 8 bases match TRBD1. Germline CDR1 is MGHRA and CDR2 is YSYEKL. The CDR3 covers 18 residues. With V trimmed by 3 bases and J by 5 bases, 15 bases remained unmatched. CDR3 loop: CASSQAWPGTGRNNEQFF. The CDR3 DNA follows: TGCGCCAGCAGCCAGGCATGGCCCGGGACAGGCCGAAACAATGAGCAGTTCTTC.

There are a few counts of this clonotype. CDR3 sequence: CASSLGTGTEETQYF. The CDR3, as DNA: TGTGCCAGCAGTCTAGGGACAGGGACCGAAGAGACCCAGTACTTC. This chain links TRBV12-3 or TRBV12-4 with TRBJ2-5, with 9 positions matching TRBD1. Losses at the gene ends were 5 bases for V and 3 bases for J; bases not matched to a gene: 7. The CDR3 loop spans 15 amino acids.

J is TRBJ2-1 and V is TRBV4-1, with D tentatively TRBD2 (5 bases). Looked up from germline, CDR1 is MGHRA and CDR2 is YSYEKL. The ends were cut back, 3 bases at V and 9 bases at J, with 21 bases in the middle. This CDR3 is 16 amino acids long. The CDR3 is CASSQAPPLVGGEQFF. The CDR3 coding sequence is TGCGCCAGCAGCCAGGCTCCGCCTTTGGTAGGAGGTGAGCAGTTCTTC.

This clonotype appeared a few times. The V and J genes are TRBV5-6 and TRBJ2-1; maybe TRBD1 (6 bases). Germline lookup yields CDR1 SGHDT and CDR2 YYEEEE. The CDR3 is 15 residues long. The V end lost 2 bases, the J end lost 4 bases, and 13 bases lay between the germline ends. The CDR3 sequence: CASSFSGTPYNEQFF. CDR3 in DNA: TGTGCCAGCAGCTTCTCCGGGACACCTTACAATGAGCAGTTCTTC.

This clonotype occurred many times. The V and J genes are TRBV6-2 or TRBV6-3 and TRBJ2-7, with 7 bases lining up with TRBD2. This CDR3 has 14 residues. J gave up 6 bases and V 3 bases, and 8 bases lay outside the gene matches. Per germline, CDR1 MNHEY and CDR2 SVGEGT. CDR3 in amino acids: CASSYGGGSGEQYV. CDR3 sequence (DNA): TGTGCCAGCAGTTATGGGGGGGGGAGCGGCGAGCAGTACGTC.

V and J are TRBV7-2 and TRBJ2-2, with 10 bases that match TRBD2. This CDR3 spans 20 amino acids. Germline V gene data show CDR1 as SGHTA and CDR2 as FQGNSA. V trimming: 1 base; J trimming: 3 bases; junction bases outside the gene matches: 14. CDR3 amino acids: CASSLDRPLAGVYYTGELFF. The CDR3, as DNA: TGTGCCAGCAGCTTAGACCGGCCGCTAGCGGGAGTATATTACACCGGGGAGCTGTTTTTT.

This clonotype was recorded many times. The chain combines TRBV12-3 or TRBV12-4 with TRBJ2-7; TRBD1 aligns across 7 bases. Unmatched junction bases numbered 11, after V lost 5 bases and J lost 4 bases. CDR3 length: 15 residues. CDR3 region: CASSPGTAPLYEQYF. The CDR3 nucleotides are TGTGCCAGCAGTCCTGGGACAGCCCCTTTATACGAGCAGTACTTC.

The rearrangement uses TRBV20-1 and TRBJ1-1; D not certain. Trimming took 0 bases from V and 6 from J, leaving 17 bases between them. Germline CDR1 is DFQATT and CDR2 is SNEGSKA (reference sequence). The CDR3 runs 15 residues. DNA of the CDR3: TGCAGTGCTAGAGATCGCCCCAGGCTTAAACCTGAAGCTTTCTTT. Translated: CSARDRPRLKPEAFF.

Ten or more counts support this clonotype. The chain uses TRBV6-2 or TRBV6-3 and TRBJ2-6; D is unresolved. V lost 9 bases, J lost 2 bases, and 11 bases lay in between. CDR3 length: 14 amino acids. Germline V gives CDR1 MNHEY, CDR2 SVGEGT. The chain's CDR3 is CASLRQTGANVLTF. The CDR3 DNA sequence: TGTGCCAGTCTGAGGCAGACTGGGGCCAACGTCCTGACTTTC.

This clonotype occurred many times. In DNA, the CDR3 is TGTGCCAGCAGTTACGGGTTTGGAGGGGGCAATGAGCAGTTCTTC. Translation: CASSYGFGGGNEQFF. V gene TRBV6-6 combines with J gene TRBJ2-1; either TRBD1 or TRBD2 may fit D (6 bases each). Trimming took 2 bases from V and 6 from J, leaving 14 bases between them. This CDR3 contains 15 residues. CDR1 and CDR2 (germline): MNHNY, SVGAGI (reference sequence).

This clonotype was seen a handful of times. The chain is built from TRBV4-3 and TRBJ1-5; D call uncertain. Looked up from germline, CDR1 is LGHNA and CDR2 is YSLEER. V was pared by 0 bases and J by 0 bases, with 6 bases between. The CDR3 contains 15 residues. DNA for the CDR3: TGCGCCAGCAGCCAAGATTGGACTAGCAATCAGCCCCAGCATTTT. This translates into CASSQDWTSNQPQHF.

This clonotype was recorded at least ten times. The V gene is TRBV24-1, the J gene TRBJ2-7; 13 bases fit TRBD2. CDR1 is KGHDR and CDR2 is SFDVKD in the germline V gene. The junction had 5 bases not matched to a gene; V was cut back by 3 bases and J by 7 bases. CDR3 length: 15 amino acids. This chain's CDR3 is CATSDPTSGGLEQYF. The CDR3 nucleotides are TGTGCCACCAGTGATCCGACTAGCGGGGGGCTGGAGCAGTACTTC.

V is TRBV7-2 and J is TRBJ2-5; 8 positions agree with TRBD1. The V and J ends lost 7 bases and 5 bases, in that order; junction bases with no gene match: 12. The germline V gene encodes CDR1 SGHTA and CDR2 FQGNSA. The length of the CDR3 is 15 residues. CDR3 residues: CASIIHYRGSETQYF. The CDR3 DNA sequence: TGTGCCAGCATCATTCATTACAGGGGGTCCGAGACCCAGTACTTC. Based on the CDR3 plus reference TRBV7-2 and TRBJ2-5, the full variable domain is GAGVSQSPSNKVTEKGKDVELRCDPISGHTALYWYRQSLGQGLEFLIYFQGNSAPDKSGLPSDRFSAERTGGSVSTLTIQRTQQEDSAVYLCASIIHYRGSETQYFGPGTRLLVL.

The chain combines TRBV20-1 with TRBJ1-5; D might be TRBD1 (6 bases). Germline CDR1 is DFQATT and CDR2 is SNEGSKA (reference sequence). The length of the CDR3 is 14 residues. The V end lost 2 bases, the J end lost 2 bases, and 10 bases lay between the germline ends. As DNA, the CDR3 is TGCAGTGCTAGACACCGACAGGGCAATCAGCCCCAGCATTTT. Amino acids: CSARHRQGNQPQHF.